Following are 5 T cell receptor beta chains from one sample sequenced in a study of blood T cells in healthy people across ages. For the second PCR, which ran for about 7 to 11 cycles, a sample-barcoded 5' primer and a J-beta primer mix were used. TCRdb re-derived calls from the 5' RACE reads in MiXCR, one entry per CDR3 protein. Seen here are about 720,000 distinct CDR3 sequences, roughly 25% observed once, and the top ten hold under 4.5%. These data are also associated with another study on T cells of mothers and their children.

The sample comprised blood. These receptors all stem from a boy aged 5-17 years in good health.

This clonotype occurred a few times. The chain carries TRBV12-3 or TRBV12-4 and TRBJ2-1; tentatively, D is TRBD2 (6 bases). The better agreement between TRBJ2-7 and the DNA end casts doubt on the J call. The CDR3 consists of 12 residues. The CDR3 is CASTRGGSEQYF. The CDR3 region has the DNA TGTGCCAGCACCCGAGGAGGGAGCGAGCAGTACTTC.

The gene calls are TRBV20-1 and TRBJ2-5; 9 bases align to TRBD1. This CDR3 has 13 residues. The ends lost 3 bases at V and 11 bases at J; junction bases unmatched: 10. Germline loops: CDR1 DFQATT, CDR2 SNEGSKA (reference sequence). The CDR3 reads CSASAGTGSKQYF. CDR3 DNA: TGCAGTGCTAGTGCCGGGACAGGGTCGAAGCAGTACTTC.

This clonotype was observed once. The J gene is TRBJ2-3, the V gene TRBV5-6, with D perhaps TRBD2 (5 bases). The CDR3 runs to 14 residues. V was trimmed by 5 bases and J by 3 bases, leaving 13 bases between them. From germline, CDR1 is SGHDT and CDR2 YYEEEE. The CDR3 is CASSEGPFTDTQYF. In DNA form, the CDR3 reads TGTGCCAGCAGTGAGGGCCCATTTACAGATACGCAGTATTTT.

The rearrangement uses TRBV28 and TRBJ2-1; D remains ambiguous. The better agreement between TRBJ2-5 and the DNA end casts doubt on the J call. This CDR3 has 12 residues. Per the germline V gene, CDR1 is MDHEN and CDR2 is SYDVKM. CDR3 residues: CASNWAEETQYF. In DNA form, the CDR3 reads TGTGCCAGCAACTGGGCAGAAGAGACCCAGTACTTC.

This clonotype has a handful of counts. V and J are TRBV3-1 and TRBJ1-2; unclear D gene. The CDR3 consists of 16 residues. V dropped 2 bases and J dropped 3 bases, with 16 bases sitting between them. CDR1 is LGHDT and CDR2 is YNNKEL in the germline V gene (reference sequence). CDR3 residues: CASSQLKAGRYYGYTF. The CDR3 DNA sequence: TGTGCCAGCAGCCAACTGAAGGCAGGAAGATACTATGGCTACACCTTC. Complete variable domain (other parts from reference TRBV3-1 and TRBJ1-2): DTAVSQTPKYLVTQMGNDKSIKCEQNLGHDTMYWYKQDSKKFLKIMFSYNNKELIINETVPNRFSPKSPDKAHLNLHINSLELGDSAVYFCASSQLKAGRYYGYTFGSGTRLTVV.